This T cell receptor (beta chain) stems from a study of spatial heterogeneity in lung cancer. Study-level results: Intratumoral expanded alpha and beta TCR counts were found to track tumor mutation counts.

About this clonotype itself: Its specificity is unknown.

The CDR3 sequence is 13 residues long. Per germline, CDR1 SGHAT and CDR2 FQNNGV. V was shortened by 1 base and J by 11 bases, with 11 bases between the two germline ends. TCRdb passed the 5' RACE reads through MiXCR, listing each CDR3 protein once. The sample consists of 15,000 or so distinct CDR3 sequences, 4% to 5% of them appearing once. Sample time point: sample taken at primary tumor resection. This receptor was taken from a female donor with early-stage non-small cell lung cancer. This sample comprised lung tumor tissue, obtained at surgery. This sequence joins TRBV11-2 and TRBJ2-2; no definite D call. The CDR3 is CASSLGGVLELFF. The CDR3 DNA follows: TGTGCCAGCAGCTTAGGGGGTGTGCTCGAGCTGTTTTTT. Supplemented by reference TRBV11-2 and TRBJ2-2, the full variable domain reads EAGVAQSPRYKIIEKRQSVAFWCNPISGHATLYWYQQILGQGPKLLIQFQNNGVVDDSQLPKDRFSAERLKGVDSTLKIQPAKLEDSAVYLCASSLGGVLELFFGEGSRLTVL.